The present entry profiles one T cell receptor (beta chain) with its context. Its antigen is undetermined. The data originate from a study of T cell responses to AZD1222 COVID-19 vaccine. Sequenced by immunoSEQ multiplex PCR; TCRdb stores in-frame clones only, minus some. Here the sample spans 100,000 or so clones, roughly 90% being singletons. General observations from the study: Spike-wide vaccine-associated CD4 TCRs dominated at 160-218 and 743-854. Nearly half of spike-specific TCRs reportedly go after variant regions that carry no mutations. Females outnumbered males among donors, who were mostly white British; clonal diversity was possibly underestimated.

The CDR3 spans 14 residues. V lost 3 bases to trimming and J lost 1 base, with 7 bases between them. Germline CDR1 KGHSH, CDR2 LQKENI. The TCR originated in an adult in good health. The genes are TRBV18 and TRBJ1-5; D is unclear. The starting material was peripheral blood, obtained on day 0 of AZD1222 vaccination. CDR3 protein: CASSPQTSNQPQHF. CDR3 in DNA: TGTGCCAGCTCACCCCAGACAAGCAATCAGCCCCAGCATTTT.